Listed below are T cell receptor beta chains from one sample, sequenced in a study of blood T cells in healthy people across ages. TCRdb recomputed calls from the 5' RACE reads with MiXCR, one row per CDR3 protein. The table shows about 1,000,000 distinct CDR3 sequences, with 35% to 50% occurring only once. Sequenced: blood. The receptors were gathered from a woman in her fifties or sixties in good health. CDR3s include the opening cysteine and the closing phenylalanine or tryptophan. D genes are given only for firm matches. The size field is filled for only some rows; it gives once, few, many or a size class.

j_call | v_call | clone_size | cdr3_length | d_call | cdr3_aa | cdr3_nt
TRBJ2-7 | TRBV20-1 | NA | 13 | NA | CSAPGRTTYEQYF | TGCAGTGCTCCGGGGCGCACAACCTACGAGCAGTACTTC
TRBJ2-1 | TRBV7-6 | NA | 17 | TRBD2 | CASSSGWEGSSYNEQFF | TGTGCCAGCAGCTCAGGTTGGGAGGGGAGCTCCTACAATGAGCAGTTCTTC
TRBJ1-2 | TRBV28 | few | 16 | NA | CASSFPSGFRDYGYTF | TGTGCCAGCAGTTTCCCTTCCGGGTTCCGGGACTATGGCTACACCTTC
TRBJ1-1 | TRBV12-3/TRBV12-4 | NA | 15 | NA | CASSRRGGTNTEAFF | TGTGCCAGCAGCAGGAGGGGAGGGACTAACACTGAAGCTTTCTTT
TRBJ2-1 | TRBV6-4 | few | 14 | NA | CASSLELGLHEQFF | TGTGCCAGCAGCCTAGAACTTGGTCTGCATGAGCAGTTCTTC
TRBJ2-5 | TRBV7-9 | NA | 15 | NA | CASSRSVGVQGTQYF | TGTGCCAGCAGCCGGAGCGTGGGGGTTCAAGGGACCCAGTACTTC
TRBJ2-5 | TRBV7-8 | many | 14 | TRBD1 | CASSLTTGKETQYF | TGTGCCAGCAGCTTAACGACAGGGAAAGAGACCCAGTACTTC
TRBJ2-1 | TRBV29-1 | NA | 16 | TRBD2 | CSVVSSSGSSYNEQFF | TGCAGCGTTGTTTCGTCTAGCGGGAGTTCATACAATGAGCAGTTCTTC
TRBJ1-5 | TRBV7-9 | NA | 16 | TRBD1 | CASSLGLGQGNQPQHF | TGTGCCAGCAGCTTAGGTCTCGGACAGGGGAATCAGCCCCAGCATTTT
TRBJ1-6 | TRBV6-5 | few | 13 | NA | CASSSKRWTPLHF | TGTGCCAGCAGTTCGAAGAGGTGGACACCCCTCCACTTT
TRBJ2-1 | TRBV24-1 | few | 15 | TRBD1 | CATSEGQAAYNEQFF | TGTGCCACCAGTGAAGGACAGGCTGCCTACAATGAGCAGTTCTTC
TRBJ1-2 | TRBV20-1 | NA | 13 | TRBD1 | CSARAAGQPNYTF | TGCAGTGCTAGAGCCGCGGGACAGCCAAACTACACCTTC
TRBJ2-7 | TRBV28 | many | 15 | NA | CATKLEDLPNYEQYF | TGTGCCACCAAATTGGAAGACCTTCCGAACTACGAGCAGTACTTC
TRBJ2-7 | TRBV24-1 | once | 14 | TRBD1 | CATALTGSGNEQYF | TGTGCCACGGCTCTGACAGGGAGTGGCAATGAGCAGTACTTC
TRBJ2-7 | TRBV5-1 | few | 14 | TRBD2 | CASSSGGLVYEQYF | TGCGCCAGCAGCTCGGGGGGGCTGGTCTACGAGCAGTACTTC
TRBJ2-3 | TRBV7-2 | NA | 16 | NA | CASSLRRPGGTDTQYF | TGTGCCAGCAGCTTACGCCGGCCTGGGGGCACAGATACGCAGTATTTT
TRBJ1-2 | TRBV20-1 | NA | 12 | NA | CSASNRDYGYTF | TGCAGTGCTAGTAACAGGGACTATGGCTACACCTTC
TRBJ2-2 | TRBV21-1 | NA | 17 | NA | CASSKQWTGVHTGELFF | TGTGCCAGCAGCAAACAGTGGACAGGGGTCCACACCGGGGAGCTGTTTTTT
TRBJ2-7 | TRBV29-1 | NA | 13 | NA | CSVVGGVSYEQYF | TGCAGCGTTGTAGGCGGGGTCTCCTACGAGCAGTACTTC
TRBJ2-3 | TRBV27 | few | 14 | NA | CASSSELATDTQYF | TGTGCCAGCAGTTCTGAGCTAGCCACAGATACGCAGTATTTT
TRBJ2-5 | TRBV19 | NA | 17 | TRBD1 | CASSIRGTGTVQETQYF | TGTGCCAGTAGTATTAGGGGAACCGGGACAGTTCAAGAGACCCAGTACTTC
TRBJ2-1 | TRBV24-1 | few | 15 | TRBD1 | CATSRQGAGYNEQFF | TGTGCCACCAGTAGACAGGGGGCGGGTTACAATGAGCAGTTCTTC
TRBJ2-2 | TRBV12-3/TRBV12-4 | NA | 14 | NA | CASSPLTGAGELFF | TGTGCCAGCAGTCCCCTGACTGGGGCCGGGGAGCTGTTTTTT
TRBJ1-1 | TRBV29-1 | NA | 14 | TRBD1 | CSAGGQGTRVEAFF | TGCAGCGCCGGGGGACAGGGAACGAGGGTCGAAGCTTTCTTT
TRBJ2-7 | TRBV7-2 | few | 14 | NA | CASSLRRRGYEQYF | TGTGCCAGCAGCTTACGCCGTAGAGGCTACGAGCAGTACTTC
TRBJ2-4 | TRBV7-9 | NA | 13 | TRBD1 | CASSIGQANIQYF | TGTGCCAGCAGCATCGGACAGGCAAACATTCAGTACTTC
TRBJ2-3 | TRBV28 | NA | 14 | NA | CASSFSGTADTQYF | TGTGCCAGCAGTTTCTCCGGGACCGCAGATACGCAGTATTTT
TRBJ1-1 | TRBV20-1 | many | 15 | NA | CSASGAMAVGTEAFF | TGCAGTGCTAGTGGGGCCATGGCTGTGGGCACTGAAGCTTTCTTT
TRBJ2-1 | TRBV20-1 | NA | 18 | TRBD2 | CSARPGLAGGPRLNEQFF | TGCAGTGCTAGACCGGGACTAGCGGGAGGGCCAAGGCTGAATGAGCAGTTCTTC
TRBJ1-2 | TRBV20-1 | NA | 13 | NA | CSAPLGGWDGYTF | TGCAGTGCTCCCCTAGGCGGGTGGGATGGCTACACCTTC
TRBJ2-1 | TRBV20-1 | few | 17 | TRBD2 | CSARVSRTSGSWHEQFF | TGCAGTGCTAGAGTTAGCAGGACTAGCGGGAGTTGGCATGAGCAGTTCTTC
TRBJ2-1 | TRBV6-6 | many | 15 | TRBD2 | CASSYGTSGSNEQFF | TGTGCCAGCAGTTACGGGACTAGCGGGAGTAATGAGCAGTTCTTC
TRBJ2-3 | TRBV18 | NA | 17 | NA | CASSPGGSEGSTDTQYF | TGTGCCAGCTCACCCGGCGGATCCGAGGGAAGCACAGATACGCAGTATTTT
TRBJ2-7 | TRBV12-3/TRBV12-4 | many | 15 | NA | CASSLRASDAYEQYF | TGTGCCAGCAGTTTGAGGGCTAGCGATGCCTACGAGCAGTACTTC
TRBJ1-4 | TRBV9 | NA | 18 | NA | CASSDALDGAGGNEKLFF | TGTGCCAGCAGCGATGCACTTGACGGGGCAGGAGGGAATGAAAAACTGTTTTTT
TRBJ1-2 | TRBV20-1 | few | 16 | TRBD1 | CSARSSETGPLGGYTF | TGCAGTGCTAGATCCTCCGAGACAGGGCCCCTAGGGGGCTACACCTTC
TRBJ2-7 | TRBV20-1 | many | 14 | NA | CSANPAGSDYEQYF | TGCAGTGCTAATCCGGCGGGTAGCGACTACGAGCAGTACTTC
TRBJ2-4 | TRBV5-1 | NA | 16 | TRBD1 | CASSLRNRGAKNIQYF | TGCGCCAGCAGCTTAAGAAACAGGGGAGCCAAAAACATTCAGTACTTC